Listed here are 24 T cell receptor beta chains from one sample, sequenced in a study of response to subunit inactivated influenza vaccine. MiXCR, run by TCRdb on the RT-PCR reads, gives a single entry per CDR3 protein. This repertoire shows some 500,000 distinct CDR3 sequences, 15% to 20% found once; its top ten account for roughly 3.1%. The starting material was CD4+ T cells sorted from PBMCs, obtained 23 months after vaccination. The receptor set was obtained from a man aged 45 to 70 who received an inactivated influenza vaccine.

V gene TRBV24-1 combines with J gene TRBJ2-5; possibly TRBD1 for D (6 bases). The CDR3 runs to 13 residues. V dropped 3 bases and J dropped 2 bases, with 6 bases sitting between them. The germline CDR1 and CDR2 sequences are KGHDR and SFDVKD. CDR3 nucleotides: TGTGCCACCAGTGATGGACAGCAAGAGACCCAGTACTTC. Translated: CATSDGQQETQYF.

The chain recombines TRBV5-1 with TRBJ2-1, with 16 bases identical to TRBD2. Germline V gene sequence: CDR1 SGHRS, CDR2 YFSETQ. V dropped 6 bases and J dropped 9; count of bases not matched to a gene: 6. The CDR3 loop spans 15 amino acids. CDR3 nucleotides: TGCGCCAGCACCGGGACTAGCGGGGGGGCGCCTGAGCAGTTCTTC. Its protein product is CASTGTSGGAPEQFF. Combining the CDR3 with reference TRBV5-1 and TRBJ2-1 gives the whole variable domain KAGVTQTPRYLIKTRGQQVTLSCSPISGHRSVSWYQQTPGQGLQFLFEYFSETQRNKGNFPGRFSGRQFSNSRSEMNVSTLELGDSALYLCASTGTSGGAPEQFFGPGTRLTVL.

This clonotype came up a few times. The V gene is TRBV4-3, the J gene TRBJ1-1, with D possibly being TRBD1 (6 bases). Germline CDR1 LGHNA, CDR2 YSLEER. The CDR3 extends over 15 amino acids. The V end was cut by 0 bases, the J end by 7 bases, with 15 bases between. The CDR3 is CASSQDAGEWNEAFF. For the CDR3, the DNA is TGCGCCAGCAGCCAAGATGCAGGGGAATGGAATGAAGCTTTCTTT.

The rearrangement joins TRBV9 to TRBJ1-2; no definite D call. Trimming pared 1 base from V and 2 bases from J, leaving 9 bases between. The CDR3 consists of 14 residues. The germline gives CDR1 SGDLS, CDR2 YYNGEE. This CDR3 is CASSVFAENYGYTF. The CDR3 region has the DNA TGTGCCAGCAGCGTATTCGCGGAGAACTATGGCTACACCTTC.

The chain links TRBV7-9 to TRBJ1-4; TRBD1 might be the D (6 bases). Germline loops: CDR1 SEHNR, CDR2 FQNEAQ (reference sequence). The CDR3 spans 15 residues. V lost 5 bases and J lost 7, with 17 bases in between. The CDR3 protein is CASSPTGLNGEKLFF. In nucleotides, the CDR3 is TGTGCCAGCAGCCCAACAGGGCTTAATGGTGAAAAACTGTTTTTT.

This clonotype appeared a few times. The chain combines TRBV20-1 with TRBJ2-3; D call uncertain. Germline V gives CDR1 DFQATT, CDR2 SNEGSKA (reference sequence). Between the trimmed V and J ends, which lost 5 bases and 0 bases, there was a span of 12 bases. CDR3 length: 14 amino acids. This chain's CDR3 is CSAPPGASTDTQYF. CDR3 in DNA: TGCAGTGCTCCCCCCGGAGCTAGCACAGATACGCAGTATTTT.

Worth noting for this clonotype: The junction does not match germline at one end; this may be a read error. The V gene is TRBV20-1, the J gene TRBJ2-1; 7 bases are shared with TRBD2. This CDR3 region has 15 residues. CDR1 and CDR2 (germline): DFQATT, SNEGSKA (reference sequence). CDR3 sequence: CSAPAGRERYSEQFF. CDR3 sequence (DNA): TGCAGTGCTCCGGCTGGGCGGGAGCGATACAGTGAGCAGTTCTTC.

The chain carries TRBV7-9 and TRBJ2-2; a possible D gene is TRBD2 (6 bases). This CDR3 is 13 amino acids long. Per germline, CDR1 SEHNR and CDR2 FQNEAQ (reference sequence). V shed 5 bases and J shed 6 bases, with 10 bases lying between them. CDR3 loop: CASSPPGAGELFF. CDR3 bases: TGTGCCAGCAGCCCACCGGGGGCCGGGGAGCTGTTTTTT.

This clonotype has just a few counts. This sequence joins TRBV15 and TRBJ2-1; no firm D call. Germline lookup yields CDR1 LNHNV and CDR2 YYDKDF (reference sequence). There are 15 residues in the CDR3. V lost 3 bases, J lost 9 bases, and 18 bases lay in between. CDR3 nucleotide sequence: TGTGCCACCAGCAGGGTTGGACCCAGGCTTCGTGAGCAGTTCTTC. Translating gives CATSRVGPRLREQFF.

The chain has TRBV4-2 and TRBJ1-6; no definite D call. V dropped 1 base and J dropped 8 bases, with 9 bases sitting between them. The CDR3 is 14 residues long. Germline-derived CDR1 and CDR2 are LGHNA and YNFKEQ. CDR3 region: CASSQVGSDSPLHF. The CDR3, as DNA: TGTGCCAGCAGCCAAGTAGGATCTGATTCACCCCTCCACTTT.

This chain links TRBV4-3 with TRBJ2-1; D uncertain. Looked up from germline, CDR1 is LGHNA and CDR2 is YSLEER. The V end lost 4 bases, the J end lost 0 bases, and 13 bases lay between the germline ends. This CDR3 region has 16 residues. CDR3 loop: CASSPSTRSSYNEQFF. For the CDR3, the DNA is TGCGCCAGCAGCCCTTCGACGCGAAGCTCCTACAATGAGCAGTTCTTC.

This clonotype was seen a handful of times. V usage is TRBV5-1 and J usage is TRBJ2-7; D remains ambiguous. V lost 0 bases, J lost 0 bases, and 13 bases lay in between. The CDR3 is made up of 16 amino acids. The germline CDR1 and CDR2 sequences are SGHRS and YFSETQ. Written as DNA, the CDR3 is TGCGCCAGCAGCTTGGACGGCAGCGCCTTCTCCTACGAGCAGTACTTC. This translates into CASSLDGSAFSYEQYF.

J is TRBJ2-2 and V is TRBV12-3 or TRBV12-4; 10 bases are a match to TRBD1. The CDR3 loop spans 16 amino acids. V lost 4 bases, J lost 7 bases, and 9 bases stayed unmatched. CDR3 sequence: CASSSDRGIGNGELFF. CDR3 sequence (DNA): TGTGCCAGCAGTTCGGACAGGGGGATAGGGAACGGGGAGCTGTTTTTT.

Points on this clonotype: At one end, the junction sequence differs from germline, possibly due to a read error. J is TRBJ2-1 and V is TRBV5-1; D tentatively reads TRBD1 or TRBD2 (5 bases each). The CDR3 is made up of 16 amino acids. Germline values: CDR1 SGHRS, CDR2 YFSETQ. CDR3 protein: CASSQTGTARDKEQFF. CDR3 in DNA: TGCGCCAGCAGCCAAACCGGGACCGCTAGAGACAAGGAGCAGTTCTTC.

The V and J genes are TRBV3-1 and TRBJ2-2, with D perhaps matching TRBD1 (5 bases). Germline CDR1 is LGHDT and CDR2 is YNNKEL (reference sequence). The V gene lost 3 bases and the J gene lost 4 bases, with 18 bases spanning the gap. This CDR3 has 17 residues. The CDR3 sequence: CASSQSWGAPGTGELFF. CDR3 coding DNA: TGTGCCAGCAGCCAGAGCTGGGGCGCCCCGGGCACCGGGGAGCTGTTTTTT.

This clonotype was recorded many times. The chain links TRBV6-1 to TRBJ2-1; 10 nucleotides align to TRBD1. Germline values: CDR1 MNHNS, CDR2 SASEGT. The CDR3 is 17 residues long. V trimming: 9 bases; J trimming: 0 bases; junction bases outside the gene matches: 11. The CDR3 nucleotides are TGTGCCAGTGGGGGACAGGGGCCGAAGAGCTCCTACAATGAGCAGTTCTTC. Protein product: CASGGQGPKSSYNEQFF.

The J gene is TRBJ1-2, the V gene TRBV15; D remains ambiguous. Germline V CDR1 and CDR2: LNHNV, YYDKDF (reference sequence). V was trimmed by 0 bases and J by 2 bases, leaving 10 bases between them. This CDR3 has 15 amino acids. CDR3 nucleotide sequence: TGTGCCACCAGCAGAGAATCCCCCCCCAACTATGGCTACACCTTC. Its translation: CATSRESPPNYGYTF.

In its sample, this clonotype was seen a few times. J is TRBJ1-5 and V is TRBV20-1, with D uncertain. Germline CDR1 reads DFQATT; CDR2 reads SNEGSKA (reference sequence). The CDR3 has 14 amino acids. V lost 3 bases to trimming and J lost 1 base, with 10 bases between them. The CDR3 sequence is CSARVGRSNQPQHF. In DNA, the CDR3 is TGCAGTGCTAGGGTGGGTCGCAGCAATCAGCCCCAGCATTTT.

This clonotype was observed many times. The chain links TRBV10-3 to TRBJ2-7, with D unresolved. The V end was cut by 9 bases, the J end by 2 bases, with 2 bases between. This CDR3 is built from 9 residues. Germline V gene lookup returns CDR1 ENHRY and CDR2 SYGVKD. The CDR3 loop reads CAIPYEQYF. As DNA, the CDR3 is TGTGCCATACCCTACGAGCAGTACTTC.

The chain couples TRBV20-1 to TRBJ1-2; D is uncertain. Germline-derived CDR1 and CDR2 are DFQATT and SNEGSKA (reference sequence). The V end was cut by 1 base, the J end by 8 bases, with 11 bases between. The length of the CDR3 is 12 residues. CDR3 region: CSARGSQAGYTF. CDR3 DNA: TGCAGTGCTAGAGGTAGTCAGGCGGGCTACACCTTC.

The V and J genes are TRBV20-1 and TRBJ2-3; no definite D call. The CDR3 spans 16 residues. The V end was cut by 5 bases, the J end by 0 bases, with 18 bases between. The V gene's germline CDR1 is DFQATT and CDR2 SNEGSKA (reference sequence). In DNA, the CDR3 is TGCAGTGCTTCCCGGTCAAGCGAGGTAAGCACAGATACGCAGTATTTT. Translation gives CSASRSSEVSTDTQYF.

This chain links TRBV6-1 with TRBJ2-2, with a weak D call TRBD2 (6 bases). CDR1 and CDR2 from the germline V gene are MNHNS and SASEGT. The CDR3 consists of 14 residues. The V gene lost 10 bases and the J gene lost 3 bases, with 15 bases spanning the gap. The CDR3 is CAIAPGLYTGELFF. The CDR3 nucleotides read TGTGCCATTGCGCCGGGACTTTACACCGGGGAGCTGTTTTTT.

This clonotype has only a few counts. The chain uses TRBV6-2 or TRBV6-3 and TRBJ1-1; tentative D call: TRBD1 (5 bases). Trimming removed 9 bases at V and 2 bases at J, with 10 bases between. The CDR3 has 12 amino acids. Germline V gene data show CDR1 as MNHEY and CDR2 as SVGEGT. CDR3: CASLDRNTEAFF. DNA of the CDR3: TGTGCCAGTCTAGACAGAAACACTGAAGCTTTCTTT.

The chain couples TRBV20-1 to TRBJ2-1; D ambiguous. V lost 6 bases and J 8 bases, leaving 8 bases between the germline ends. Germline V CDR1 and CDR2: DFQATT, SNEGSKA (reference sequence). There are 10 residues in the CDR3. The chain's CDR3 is CSASADEQFF. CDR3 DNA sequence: TGCAGTGCCAGCGCCGATGAGCAGTTCTTC.